These T cell receptor beta chains were read from a single sample in a study of shared clonotypes between healthy human individuals. The data were produced by immunoSEQ multiplex PCR, yet TCRdb's version contains in-frame clones alone and is incomplete. The sample has approximately 2,000,000 clones, 85% to 95% seen once. The specimen was naive CD4+ T cells from PBMCs. All receptors derive from a man aged 18-30 years in good health. Some clones in this sample may be carry-over from other donors' samples. The CDR3 runs from the conserved cysteine through the conserved F or W. D genes are given only for firm matches. Some rows mark clone size as missing; the rest say once, few, many or name a class of expanded clone.

clone_size	v_call	d_call	j_call	cdr3_length	cdr3_nt	cdr3_aa
few	TRBV19	TRBD1	TRBJ1-1	11	TGTGCCAGTAGGGAGACAGGGGAAGCTTTCTTT	CASRETGEAFF
NA	TRBV28	NA	TRBJ2-7	12	TGTGCCAGCAGAGTGTCAGATTACGAGCAGTACTTC	CASRVSDYEQYF
NA	TRBV27	NA	TRBJ2-2	17	TGTGCCAGCAGGGCAAGGGACTCCCTCTTGAACACCGGGGAGCTGTTTTTT	CASRARDSLLNTGELFF
NA	TRBV7-8	NA	TRBJ1-3	16	TGTGCCAGCAGCAAGCAGGGATCACTGAGTGGAAACACCATATATTTT	CASSKQGSLSGNTIYF
NA	TRBV11-2	TRBD1	TRBJ1-3	16	TGTGCCAGCAGCTTCGCGACAGGGGGGACTGGAAACACCATATATTTT	CASSFATGGTGNTIYF
NA	TRBV2	NA	TRBJ1-2	12	TGTGCCAGCTCCTGGTCTCACTATGGCTACACCTTC	CASSWSHYGYTF
once	TRBV9	TRBD1	TRBJ1-3	15	TGTGCCAGCAGCGTAGCACAGGGGCTAGGAAACACCATATATTTT	CASSVAQGLGNTIYF
NA	TRBV18	NA	TRBJ1-1	15	TGTGCCAGCTCACCAAGGGGGGATTCGAACACTGAAGCTTTCTTT	CASSPRGDSNTEAFF
NA	TRBV29-1	NA	TRBJ2-3	15	TGCAGCGTTGAAGATCGAAGAGGGACCACAGATACGCAGTATTTT	CSVEDRRGTTDTQYF
NA	TRBV19	NA	TRBJ2-6	14	TGTGCCAGTAGTCAGGGCTCTGGGGCCAACGTCCTGACTTTC	CASSQGSGANVLTF
NA	TRBV9	TRBD1	TRBJ1-4	16	TGTGCCAGCAGCCAATCGACAGGGCGCACTAATGAAAAACTGTTTTTT	CASSQSTGRTNEKLFF
once	TRBV5-1	NA	TRBJ1-3	15	TGCGCCAGCAGCTTATCGGGGTCGACTGGAAACACCATATATTTT	CASSLSGSTGNTIYF
NA	TRBV6-4	NA	TRBJ2-3	15	TGTGCCAGCAGTGTTAGCGCATACAGCACAGATACGCAGTATTTT	CASSVSAYSTDTQYF
NA	TRBV6-1	NA	TRBJ2-3	13	TGTGCCAGCAGTGAAGCTTGGACAGATACGCAGTATTTT	CASSEAWTDTQYF
NA	TRBV30	TRBD1	TRBJ2-6	18	TGTGCCTGGTCCAAACTGGGGACAGGGGGCAGAGGGGCCAACGTCCTGACTTTC	CAWSKLGTGGRGANVLTF
NA	TRBV5-1	TRBD1	TRBJ2-1	14	TGCGCCAGCAGCCCCAGGACAGGGCCGGGTGAGCAGTTCTTC	CASSPRTGPGEQFF
once	TRBV18	NA	TRBJ2-3	17	TGTGCCAGCTCACCCTACGTGGGGCAGCGGTACACAGATACGCAGTATTTT	CASSPYVGQRYTDTQYF
NA	TRBV28	TRBD1	TRBJ2-7	17	TGTGCCAGCAGTTCGGCCAGGACCGGGACAGTGATTTACGAGCAGTACTTC	CASSSARTGTVIYEQYF
few	TRBV30	NA	TRBJ2-7	15	TGTGCCTGGAGTGGGGCCGATCAAAGCTCCTACGAGCAGTACTTC	CAWSGADQSSYEQYF
NA	TRBV25-1	TRBD2	TRBJ2-5	16	TGTGCCAGCAGTGAATATGGCGGGAGGGTCCAAGAGACCCAGTACTTC	CASSEYGGRVQETQYF
NA	TRBV6-1	TRBD1	TRBJ1-2	15	TGTGCCAGCACCCACACAGGGGGGCCTTCCTATGGCTACACCTTC	CASTHTGGPSYGYTF
NA	TRBV18	NA	TRBJ1-2	17	TGTGCCAGCTCACCAGTGGGCGGTAGGGGTCGAGACTATGGCTACACCTTC	CASSPVGGRGRDYGYTF
NA	TRBV7-7	NA	TRBJ2-7	13	TGTGCCAGCAGCTCCTGGCGGGAAGGAGAGCAGTACTTC	CASSSWREGEQYF
NA	TRBV9	NA	TRBJ2-1	18	TGTGCCAGCAGCGCCCTCCCGGGACACCATTTCTCCTACAATGAGCAGTTCTTC	CASSALPGHHFSYNEQFF
NA	TRBV9	NA	TRBJ2-3	13	TGTGCCAGCAGCGTGGGACACACAGATACGCAGTATTTT	CASSVGHTDTQYF
NA	TRBV4-1	TRBD1	TRBJ2-5	16	TGCGCCAGCAGCCGCAACCACGGGACAGGGGAGGAGACCCAGTACTTC	CASSRNHGTGEETQYF
once	TRBV5-1	NA	TRBJ2-5	14	TGCGCCAGCAGCCGGACAGCGATCCAAGAGACCCAGTACTTC	CASSRTAIQETQYF
few	TRBV29-1	NA	TRBJ1-1	13	TGCAGCGCCCTAGATTTTGGAAACACTGAAGCTTTCTTT	CSALDFGNTEAFF
NA	TRBV7-2	TRBD2	TRBJ2-3	15	TGTGCCAGCAGCTTTGCGGGAGGGGTTGCAGATACGCAGTATTTT	CASSFAGGVADTQYF
NA	TRBV6-1	NA	TRBJ1-1	12	TGTGCCAGCAGTGTTCCAGTGGGGGAAGCTTTCTTT	CASSVPVGEAFF
NA	TRBV28	NA	TRBJ2-7	15	TGTGCCAGCACGCCTTTAGGGGCGACTTCCTACGAGCAGTACTTC	CASTPLGATSYEQYF
NA	TRBV28	TRBD2	TRBJ2-5	16	TGTGCCAGCAGTTTATCCAGCGGGAGGTTTATCGAGACCCAGTACTTC	CASSLSSGRFIETQYF
NA	TRBV6-6	NA	TRBJ2-1	15	TGTGCCAGCAGGACTTGGGGGACCGATAGCAATGAGCAGTTCTTC	CASRTWGTDSNEQFF
NA	TRBV29-1	NA	TRBJ1-1	14	TGCAGCGCTAGACCCGGGACCTCGAACACTGAGGCTTTCTTT	CSARPGTSNTEAFF
NA	TRBV18	NA	TRBJ1-5	16	TGTGCCAGCTCACCAGGGGTTGGGGGCGCGTATCAGCCCCAGCATTTT	CASSPGVGGAYQPQHF
NA	TRBV6-1	NA	TRBJ1-1	14	TGTGCCAGCAGTGGGGGGGGCACAGACACTGAAGCTTTCTTT	CASSGGGTDTEAFF
once	TRBV6-5	NA	TRBJ2-3	12	TGTGCCAGCAGTTACTCTAGGGGTACGCAGTATTTT	CASSYSRGTQYF
NA	TRBV2	NA	TRBJ2-3	13	TGTGCCAGCAGTGAAGGAACTGGAGATACGCAGTATTTT	CASSEGTGDTQYF
NA	TRBV28	NA	TRBJ2-7	11	TGTGCCAGCAGTAATCGGTACGAGCAGTACTTC	CASSNRYEQYF
NA	TRBV5-1	TRBD1	TRBJ1-4	14	TGCGCCAGCAGCCCCCGGGACAGGGTTGAAAAACTGTTTTTT	CASSPRDRVEKLFF